Following are 25 T cell receptor beta chains from one sample sequenced in a study of blood T cell repertoires in COVID-19 (dated by TCRdb to about 2020). The library was obtained by the immunoSEQ multiplex PCR assay. In TCRdb, the immuneACCESS table is reduced to in-frame sequences with V and J assigned. These tables do not hold every clone; where another copy was compared, an unresolved V gene accounts for under half, and the others remain unexplained. This sample is represented by over 200,000 clones; around 90% of them were singletons. The top ten constitute around 6.5% of the sample. Sequencing used peripheral blood. The receptors derive from a man aged 60-69 years who had recovered from COVID-19.

V is TRBV19 and J is TRBJ2-5; TRBD1 agrees at 7 bases. V lost 6 bases, J lost 2 bases, and 9 bases stayed unmatched. This CDR3 is 15 amino acids long. Germline loops: CDR1 LNHDA, CDR2 SQIVND (reference sequence). The CDR3 sequence is CASRGNDRVQETQYF. CDR3 nucleotides: TGTGCCAGTAGGGGAAATGACAGGGTTCAAGAGACCCAGTACTTC.

The chain is built from TRBV4-1 and TRBJ2-3; TRBD2 matches at 10 bases. The CDR3 has 15 amino acids. Germline V gives CDR1 MGHRA, CDR2 YSYEKL. After removal of 8 bases from V and 1 base from J, the junction contained 6 bases not matched to a gene. The CDR3 DNA follows: TGCGCCAGCCGCTCCACTAGCGGGGGCACAGATACGCAGTATTTT. As protein: CASRSTSGGTDTQYF.

The chain combines TRBV30 with TRBJ2-6; 11 bases match TRBD2. CDR3 length: 17 amino acids. V shed 8 bases, J shed 0 bases, and the junction held 9 bases outside the gene matches. CDR1 and CDR2 from the germline V gene are GTSNPN and SVGIG (reference sequence). The CDR3 sequence: CALNSGLAASGANVLTF. Here the CDR3 DNA reads TGTGCCCTGAATTCGGGACTAGCGGCCTCTGGGGCCAACGTCCTGACTTTC.

This clone occurred a few times. The V gene is TRBV7-8, the J gene TRBJ1-1; D remains unclear. Germline lookup yields CDR1 SGHVS and CDR2 FQNEAQ. The V and J ends lost 5 bases and 6 bases respectively, with 7 bases between them. This CDR3 comprises 11 residues. The CDR3 here is CASSRRPEAFF. CDR3 nucleotide sequence: TGTGCCAGCAGCCGGCGGCCTGAAGCTTTCTTT. Together with reference TRBV7-8 and TRBJ1-1, the CDR3 gives the full variable domain: GAGVSQSPRYKVAKRGQDVALRCDPISGHVSLFWYQQALGQGPEFLTYFQNEAQLDKSGLPSDRFFAERPEGSVSTLKIQRTQQEDSAVYLCASSRRPEAFFGQGTRLTVV.

This clone was recorded a few times. J is TRBJ1-2 and V is TRBV27, with 8 nucleotides matching TRBD1. The CDR3 contains 16 residues. Germline trimming cut 6 bases from V and 0 bases from J; bases unmatched to any gene: 9. The germline CDR1 and CDR2 sequences are MNHEY and SMNVEV (reference sequence). CDR3 in DNA: TGTGCCAGCAGCCCCTTCCGGGACAGGACTAACTATGGCTACACCTTC. Amino acids: CASSPFRDRTNYGYTF.

The chain uses TRBV2 and TRBJ1-5, with TRBD1 as a possible D gene (5 bases). Germline-derived CDR1 and CDR2 are SNHLY and FYNNEI. Between the trimmed V and J ends, which lost 6 bases and 1 base, there was a span of 10 bases. CDR3 length: 14 amino acids. CDR3 bases: TGTGCCAGCAGCGGGACTGAAAGCAATCAGCCCCAGCATTTT. This codes for CASSGTESNQPQHF.

The DNA for the CDR3 is TGTGCCAGCAGTTCGGGAGACGAGCAGTACTTC. The encoded protein is CASSSGDEQYF. V and J are TRBV6-5 and TRBJ2-7, with a weak D call TRBD2 (6 bases). Germline values: CDR1 MNHEY, CDR2 SVGAGI. CDR3 size: 11 residues. Trimming removed 4 bases at V and 5 bases at J, with 6 bases between.

This chain uses TRBV29-1 with TRBJ1-2, with D perhaps matching TRBD1 (6 bases). The V end was cut by 6 bases, the J end by 3 bases, with 17 bases between. There are 14 residues in the CDR3. Germline values: CDR1 SQVTM, CDR2 ANQGSEA. CDR3 protein: CSVAGQGGHYGYTF. CDR3 nucleotide sequence: TGCAGCGTAGCGGGACAAGGCGGGCACTATGGCTACACCTTC.

This clone appeared a few times. This chain uses TRBV2 with TRBJ1-5; TRBD1 aligns across 8 bases. Germline V CDR1 and CDR2: SNHLY, FYNNEI. The J segment lost 7 bases and the V segment lost 4 bases, leaving 6 bases of the junction unmatched. The CDR3 extends over 14 amino acids. The DNA of the CDR3 is TGTGCCAGCAGTGGGCAACAGGGGGGACAGCCCCAGCATTTT. This encodes CASSGQQGGQPQHF.

This clone was observed once. The V gene is TRBV5-1, the J gene TRBJ2-7; D gene unclear. This CDR3 has 12 amino acids. Looked up from germline, CDR1 is SGHRS and CDR2 is YFSETQ. Trimming pared 5 bases from V and 2 bases from J, leaving 8 bases between. This chain's CDR3 is CASSFTTYEQYF. The CDR3, as DNA: TGCGCCAGCAGTTTCACTACCTACGAGCAGTACTTC.

Of note for this clone: Sequence at one end of the junction differs from germline and may be a read error. The chain recombines TRBV7-7 with TRBJ2-5; 7 bases map to TRBD2. Germline lookup yields CDR1 SSHAT and CDR2 FNYEAQ (reference sequence). This CDR3 spans 16 amino acids. The CDR3, as DNA: TGTGCTAGCAGCTCCGCTAGCGGAGAACACCAAGAGACCCAGTACTTC. It translates to CASSSASGEHQETQYF. Complete variable domain (other parts from reference TRBV7-7 and TRBJ2-5): GAGVSQSPRYKVTKRGQDVTLRCDPISSHATLYWYQQALGQGPEFLTYFNYEAQPDKSGLPSDRFSAERPEGSISTLTIQRTEQRDSAMYRCASSSASGEHQETQYFGPGTRLLVL.

V and J are TRBV19 and TRBJ1-2; D is ambiguous. Trimming cost V 5 bases and J 4 bases, with 8 bases left between them. The CDR3 has 12 residues. Germline CDR1 and CDR2: LNHDA and SQIVND (reference sequence). The DNA for the CDR3 is TGTGCCAGTAGTCCTCGCGGCTATGGCTACACCTTC. Its protein product is CASSPRGYGYTF.

The chain combines TRBV7-2 with TRBJ2-7, with TRBD2 matching 7 bases. Losses at the gene ends were 5 bases for V and 1 base for J; bases not matched to a gene: 8. The CDR3 runs 15 residues. The germline V gene encodes CDR1 SGHTA and CDR2 FQGNSA. The CDR3 is CASSQRTGGSYEQYF. CDR3 sequence (DNA): TGTGCCAGCAGCCAAAGGACGGGGGGTTCCTACGAGCAGTACTTC.

The gene calls are TRBV3-1 (or the pseudogene TRBV3-2) and TRBJ2-7; 9 bases are shared with TRBD1. The V gene end was trimmed by 2 bases and the J gene end by 2 bases; junction bases not matched to a gene: 7. The CDR3 has 16 amino acids. The germline gives CDR1 LGHDT, CDR2 YNNKEL (reference sequence). The CDR3 is CASSQSAGTGTYEQYF. In nucleotides, the CDR3 is TGTGCCAGCAGCCAAAGCGCCGGGACAGGGACCTACGAGCAGTACTTC.

Notes on this clone: Relative to the germline gene, one junction end is altered; a read error may explain this. The V call is TRBV9, the J call TRBJ2-5; TRBD2 aligns across 8 bases. The CDR3 runs to 13 residues. Germline CDR1 and CDR2: SGDLS and YYNGEE. The CDR3 DNA reads TGTGCCGGCAGCGGGGGCGTTGAGGAGACCCAGTACTTC. It codes for CAGSGGVEETQYF.

For this clone: Other DNA sequences in the same sample also yield this CDR3. This chain uses TRBV7-2 with TRBJ2-3, with 14 bases matching TRBD2. This CDR3 region has 16 residues. Germline CDR1 reads SGHTA; CDR2 reads FQGNSA. V was pared by 1 base and J by 3 bases, with 0 bases of the junction left unmatched. The CDR3 DNA follows: TGTGCCAGCAGCTTAGGACTAGCGGGAGGGACAGATACGCAGTATTTT. Translated, it gives CASSLGLAGGTDTQYF. Combining the CDR3 with reference TRBV7-2 and TRBJ2-3 gives the whole variable domain GAGVSQSPSNKVTEKGKDVELRCDPISGHTALYWYRQSLGQGLEFLIYFQGNSAPDKSGLPSDRFSAERTGGSVSTLTIQRTQQEDSAVYLCASSLGLAGGTDTQYFGPGTRLTVL.

This clone was seen once. The V call is TRBV5-1, the J call TRBJ2-7; 10 bases align to TRBD2. CDR1 is SGHRS, CDR2 YFSETQ, per germline. This CDR3 comprises 13 residues. J was trimmed by 5 bases and V by 1 base; bases with no gene match: 0. In nucleotides, the CDR3 is TGCGCCAGCAGCTTGCTAGCGGGGGACGAGCAGTACTTC. Translated, it gives CASSLLAGDEQYF. Full variable domain (outside the CDR3, taken from reference TRBV5-1 and TRBJ2-7): KAGVTQTPRYLIKTRGQQVTLSCSPISGHRSVSWYQQTPGQGLQFLFEYFSETQRNKGNFPGRFSGRQFSNSRSEMNVSTLELGDSALYLCASSLLAGDEQYFGPGTRLTVT.

The chain has TRBV5-8 and TRBJ1-5; 7 nucleotides align to TRBD1. This CDR3 contains 16 residues. V dropped 0 bases and J dropped 6; count of bases not matched to a gene: 9. The germline gives CDR1 SGHTS, CDR2 YDEGEE. CDR3 bases: TGTGCCAGCAGCTTGGGACAGGGTTTTTGGTCTCAGCCCCAGCATTTT. It encodes CASSLGQGFWSQPQHF.

The chain is built from TRBV18 and TRBJ2-3; tentatively, D is TRBD1 (5 bases). The CDR3 length is 16 residues. Per germline, CDR1 KGHSH and CDR2 LQKENI. Trimming took off 2 bases at V and 0 bases at J, with 12 bases between the two ends. CDR3 sequence reads: CASSPSSRASTDTQYF. Here the CDR3 DNA reads TGTGCCAGCTCACCATCTTCCAGGGCTAGCACAGATACGCAGTATTTT.

Concerning this clone itself: Other nucleotide sequences in the sample specify the same CDR3. This chain links TRBV18 with TRBJ2-2, with 10 bases matching TRBD1. Germline CDR1 reads KGHSH; CDR2 reads LQKENI. Trimming took 2 bases from V and 5 from J; bases not matched to a gene: 2. The CDR3 extends over 15 amino acids. Written as DNA, the CDR3 is TGTGCCAGCTCACCAGGGACAGGGGATACCGGGGAGCTGTTTTTT. It encodes CASSPGTGDTGELFF.

V and J are TRBV6-5 and TRBJ1-1, with unresolved D. The CDR3 covers 16 residues. V was shortened by 4 bases and J by 0 bases, with 15 bases between the two germline ends. Germline V lookup: CDR1 MNHEY, CDR2 SVGAGI. CDR3 DNA sequence: TGTGCCAGCAGTTCGAAATCAGGATACCTGAACACTGAAGCTTTCTTT. This encodes CASSSKSGYLNTEAFF.

The genes are TRBV19 and TRBJ2-7; TRBD2 aligns across 9 bases. Germline loops: CDR1 LNHDA, CDR2 SQIVND (reference sequence). The V gene end was trimmed by 6 bases and the J gene end by 2 bases; junction bases not matched to a gene: 5. This CDR3 has 14 residues. CDR3 sequence (DNA): TGTGCCAGTAGCCCGACTAGCGGAACCTACGAGCAGTACTTC. As protein: CASSPTSGTYEQYF.

This clone was seen just once. The chain recombines TRBV27 with TRBJ2-2; 10 positions agree with TRBD2. Germline assignment: CDR1 MNHEY and CDR2 SMNVEV (reference sequence). CDR3 length: 17 residues. J was trimmed by 2 bases and V by 5 bases; bases with no gene match: 8. This CDR3 is CASSRPGLARNTGELFF. CDR3 nucleotides: TGTGCCAGCAGTCGACCGGGACTAGCGAGAAACACCGGGGAGCTGTTTTTT.

This clone has a single count. The chain uses TRBV28 and TRBJ2-5; TRBD2 agrees at 9 bases. Losses at the gene ends were 2 bases for V and 2 bases for J; bases not matched to a gene: 9. The CDR3 consists of 17 residues. Germline CDR1 is MDHEN and CDR2 is SYDVKM. The CDR3 is CASSLTLTLAGQETQYF. In DNA, the CDR3 is TGTGCCAGCAGTTTAACCCTGACACTAGCGGGTCAAGAGACCCAGTACTTC.

This clone was seen a single time. V usage is TRBV2 and J usage is TRBJ2-1; 10 nucleotides match TRBD2. The junction had 4 bases not matched to a gene; V was cut back by 0 bases and J by 5 bases. Per germline, CDR1 SNHLY and CDR2 FYNNEI. The CDR3 has 16 amino acids. The CDR3 sequence is CASSEALLAGNNEQFF. The CDR3 DNA reads as TGTGCCAGCAGTGAAGCGCTACTAGCGGGGAACAATGAGCAGTTCTTC.